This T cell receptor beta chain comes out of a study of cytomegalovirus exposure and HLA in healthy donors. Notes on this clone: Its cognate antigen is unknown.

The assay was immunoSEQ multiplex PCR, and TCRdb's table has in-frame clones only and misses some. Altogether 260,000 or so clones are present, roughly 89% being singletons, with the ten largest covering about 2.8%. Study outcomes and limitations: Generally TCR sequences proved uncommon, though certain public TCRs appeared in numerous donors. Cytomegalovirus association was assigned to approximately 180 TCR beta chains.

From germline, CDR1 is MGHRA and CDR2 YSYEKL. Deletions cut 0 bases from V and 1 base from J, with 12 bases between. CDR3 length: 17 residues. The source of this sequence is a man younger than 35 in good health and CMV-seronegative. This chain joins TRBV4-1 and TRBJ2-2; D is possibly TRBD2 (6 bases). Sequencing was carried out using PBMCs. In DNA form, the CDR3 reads TGCGCCAGCAGCCAAGAAGGGAGGACCCAGAACACCGGGGAGCTGTTTTTT. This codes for CASSQEGRTQNTGELFF.